This T cell receptor beta chain was recovered during a study of blood T cell repertoires in COVID-19. Study in general: Samples taken during acute and convalescent COVID-19 were collected in the United States, Italy and Spain.

Participant reports of clinical history set cohort assignment. The data were produced by immunoSEQ multiplex PCR, yet TCRdb's version contains in-frame clones alone and is incomplete. The table lists around 310,000 clones, over 75% of them singletons. The V gene's germline CDR1 is LNHDA and CDR2 SQIVND (reference sequence). The CDR3 is 14 residues long. V was trimmed by 6 bases and J by 7 bases, leaving 15 bases between them. The source is a young man who had recovered from COVID-19. This chain connects TRBV19 to TRBJ2-2, with D perhaps TRBD2 (6 bases). Sequencing was performed on PBMCs or T cells enriched from blood (not recorded which). CDR3 nucleotides: TGTGCCAGTAGATGGGGGGTCCTTGGCGGGGAGCTGTTTTTT. Protein: CASRWGVLGGELFF.